Here is one T cell receptor (beta chain) with its context. Its antigen remains unidentified. One base away there is no much larger clone; base qualities are not given. This sample stems from a study of cytomegalovirus exposure and HLA in healthy donors (dated 2017 in TCRdb). With regard to the full study: An earlier analysis of some 620 of the donors reported 250 to 350 Gb of sequence data and around 110 million unique TCR beta sequences obtained from about 170 million T cells. An early release covering just under 650 HLA-typed donors comprised about 310 gigabases of sequencing data and some 79 million unique TCR sequences. The genetic ancestry cluster associated with self-reported Caucasian donors included 65% to 90% of the 300 to 400 genotyped donors. The study was designed to test whether signatures of past pathogen exposure could be identified by cataloging public T cell receptors. The study profiled the T cell repertoires of hundreds of subjects by immunosequencing and related them to cytomegalovirus serostatus. Along with the approximately 670-subject first cohort, a separate validation cohort of more than 90 different subjects was used. To predict cytomegalovirus infection status, the study brought together high-throughput TCR immunosequencing, statistical association of individual TCRs with disease status, and machine learning. In a later analysis, previously published TCR beta repertoires from 550 to 750 donors were re-analyzed and high-resolution HLA genotyping was added so that TCR occurrence patterns could be studied. Rather than drawing on any new phenotypic data, the later analysis identified candidate immune exposures from TCR beta sequences and the way those sequences occurred across donors. An earlier analysis of around 640 of the donors used high-throughput TCR beta sequencing to judge whether each TCR beta V gene segment behaved as functional or pseudogenic. Donor age, sex, ethnicity and CMV serostatus were compiled alongside the repertoire data. Genome-wide SNP genotypes for about three fifths of the roughly 700 donors were used in a later genetic analysis, which treated that subset as a discovery cohort. Every repertoire in the discovery cohort had been generated on one and the same sequencing platform. Both class I and class II loci were covered by HLA typing, at four-digit resolution. The number of typed donors differed by locus: about 629-630 for A, B, C, DRB1 and DQB1; 500 to 550 for DQA1; about 600 for DPA1; and about 450 for DPB1. Roughly 5 DR-DQ haplotypes were handled as single units for association and clustering, since linkage in the cohort was strong. Among about 360 genotyped donors of the cohort, an average of around 240,000 unique TCR beta nucleotide sequences were sequenced per donor, about a sixth of them non-productive. The research as a whole found: The study listed approximately 150 TCR beta chains as associated with cytomegalovirus. A further reported finding was that TCR beta sequences accurately predicted the HLA-A and HLA-B alleles for most subjects in the first cohort. A later analysis found that most CMV-associated TCR beta chains appeared HLA-restricted, with HLA associations seemingly driven largely by CMV exposure. Because HLA typing was missing for some donors at each locus, association tests included only the typed subset. A later genetic analysis reported fewer N-insertions in productive TCRs among donors in an Asian-associated ancestry cluster than the roughly 700-donor mean. Three of the identified cytomegalovirus-associated TCR beta chains were confirmed in vitro to be specific for cytomegalovirus antigens. In a later analysis, HLA-associated TCR beta chains showed more clonal expansion and lower generation probabilities than non-associated chains that were equally common. A later analysis found that TCR association rates varied across HLA loci, with DRB1 alleles showing the most associated TCRs and HLA-C alleles the fewest. The presence/absence analyses assumed that sequencing depth was roughly uniform across donors, and that assumption may not be true. Correlated functional status among segregating V segments might reflect linkage disequilibrium, but an unknown experimental factor could not be ruled out. Several of the top co-occurrence clusters appeared to be linked to parvovirus B19, influenza, CMV and Epstein-Barr virus, according to a later analysis. A later analysis associated 16,951 TCR beta sequences with specific HLA alleles at a false discovery rate of 0.05. An association between a missense DCLRE1C variant and V-gene and J-gene trimming of TCR beta chains was found in a later genetic analysis and replicated in an independent cohort. The authors suggested that the approach could potentially be extended to other disease states and immunological phenotypes. Across donors, most TCR sequences were observed very rarely, whereas some public TCRs were present in many individuals. When HLA alleles, especially DR and DQ, strongly co-occurred, attributing TCR associations to individual alleles was difficult. In an earlier analysis of about 550 of the donors, most TCR beta V segments were observed in productive rearrangements about 87% or about 30% of the time, broadly matching IMGT annotations. This cohort had only TCR beta chains sequenced, and the lack of alpha or paired-chain data limited which features could be detected. Because counts were too low, seventeen rarely observed V segments, including chromosome 9 orphons, were left out of the earlier analysis of about 500 of the donors. A cluster of highly shared sequence variants was judged likely to represent a technical artifact of the sequencing pipeline. Cytomegalovirus status was reported to be diagnosed by the classifier with high specificity and sensitivity in both the original and validation cohorts. Because the 87-base-pair reads could not distinguish some IMGT-functional V segments, including TRBV6-2 and TRBV6-3, those segments were excluded. Immune exposure information for the cohort was limited to CMV serostatus.

Library creation used the immunoSEQ multiplex PCR assay. The multiplex PCR relied on a mix of 60 forward primers for TCR Vbeta segments and 13 reverse primers for TCR Jbeta segments. Amplification of the CDR3 region of rearranged TCR beta genes was performed with a multiplex PCR assay on genomic DNA. The Illumina HiSeq System was used to sequence the amplified TCR beta libraries as 87-base-pair reads. Per the authors' processing: Across the 640 or so repertoires, a later analysis counted tens of millions of unique TCR beta chains, around 11 million of which were shared by at least two donors. Raw reads were error-corrected and collapsed into unique sequences by a nearest-neighbor algorithm in which closely related sequences were merged to remove PCR and sequencing errors. CDR3 sequences were aligned to IMGT reference sequences to assign V, D and J gene segments. Each retained sequence needed at least a six-nucleotide match to both a V gene segment and a J gene segment. Rearrangements were classified as productive when the CDR3 lacked stop codons and remained in frame with V and J, and all other rearrangements were classified as non-productive. CDR3 was defined according to IMGT convention as the region running from the second conserved V-encoded cysteine to the conserved J-encoded phenylalanine. In an earlier analysis of approximately 590 of the donors, sequences lacking an unambiguous match to a single V gene segment were excluded. In an earlier analysis of approximately 500 of the donors, a V segment was called functional when productive rearrangements were above 56.7%, and segregating when the standard deviation between donors exceeded 5%. A statistical classification framework was built for diagnosing cytomegalovirus status from the catalog of TCR beta chain sequences. In a later analysis, TCR nucleotide sequences were compared against IMGT/GENE-DB human TR gene sequences so that V and J genes could be assigned. The TCRdist pipeline was used in a later analysis to assign CDR3 sequences and most-parsimonious VDJ recombination scenarios. A later analysis defined each TCR beta chain by its CDR3 amino acid sequence plus V-gene family, and excluded reads lacking a unique V-gene family. As a way to deal with suspected cross-contamination and a sequencing artifact, a later analysis dropped over 550 nucleotide sequences that were highly shared and had low generation probability. For each public chain, a later analysis derived a clonal expansion index from normalized ranks of inferred template counts within each repertoire. In a later analysis, generation probabilities were computed with a VDJ recombination model fitted to out-of-frame rearrangements, and the resulting probabilities were checked against IGoR. In a later analysis, hypergeometric tests were used to score TCR-TCR, TCR-HLA and TCR-CMV co-occurrence, with a repertoire-size bias correction applied to TCR pairs. To estimate false discovery rates, a later analysis permuted the HLA or CMV assignments 20 times. In a later analysis, co-occurring TCRs were grouped using DBSCAN, with TCRdist sequence similarity added in when clustering inside HLA-allele-positive subsets. Repertoires with fewer than 30,000 or more than 120,000 public chains were left out of co-occurrence clustering, as were five repertoires with anomalous nucleotide sharing. The source is immuneACCESS, and TCRdb retained only in-frame sequences with V and J called. Part of the clones is not carried over; for the studies checked, unresolved V genes explain less than half of this, and the remainder is unexplained. V, J and clone size were drawn from that table, and D and trimming were deduced from the DNA. The sample table contains around 100,000 clones; only one count was recorded for over 60% of them. The biggest ten clones account for 3.9% of the sample.

In total, 666 healthy bone marrow donors made up the cohort. Cohort members were all nominally healthy when sampled, although unrecorded immune exposures were likely present. The donor was CMV seronegative and was included in the group of a few hundred seronegative cohort members. A peripheral blood sample was collected from each donor, and TCR beta sequencing was performed on peripheral blood mononuclear cells. The Qiagen DNeasy Blood Extraction Kit was used to extract genomic DNA from the blood cell samples. The CDR3, from cysteine to phenylalanine, totals 17 residues. The entry retains the CDR3 DNA only, 51 bases that are in frame from base 1. Trimming removed 5 bases from V and 0 bases from J, leaving 16 bases between the germline ends. Sequences SEHNR (CDR1) and FQNEAQ (CDR2) are obtained from the germline V gene (reference sequence).

Here the chain combines TRBV7-9 and TRBJ2-2; a tentative D call is TRBD1 (6 bases match). Source material: PBMCs. The receptor's source is a man in his thirties or forties in good health and CMV-seronegative. For the CDR3, the sequence is CASSPPLGTTNTGELFF. The DNA reads TGTGCCAGCAGCCCCCCTCTAGGGACAACGAACACCGGGGAGCTGTTTTTT.